This T cell receptor (beta chain) was identified during a study of CD8 T cells in ankylosing spondylitis. Researchers built TCR beta libraries using quantitative 5'-RACE with molecular barcodes. TCRdb fed the 5' RACE reads into MiXCR, producing one record per CDR3 protein. The sample carries about 36,000 distinct CDR3 sequences, 4.5% to 6% recorded once. This clonotype showed up many times. Its target is not known. Germline CDR1 reads MNHEY; CDR2 reads SVGEGT. V lost 6 bases and J lost 10, with 13 bases in between. This CDR3 has 12 residues. Study results and caveats: Clones tied to disease were said to be significantly enriched in matched ankylosing spondylitis synovial fluid. For ankylosing spondylitis blood, a TCR beta motif of under ten highly homologous variants appeared characteristic.

V usage is TRBV6-2 or TRBV6-3 and J usage is TRBJ2-1, with D unresolved. This clonotype was obtained from a male donor with ankylosing spondylitis or in good health (not recorded which). The sample comprised blood, either unsorted or a sorted T cell fraction (not recorded which). The CDR3 coding sequence is TGTGCCAGCAGCTCACCGGGTACGGAGCAGTTCTTC. Protein: CASSSPGTEQFF.